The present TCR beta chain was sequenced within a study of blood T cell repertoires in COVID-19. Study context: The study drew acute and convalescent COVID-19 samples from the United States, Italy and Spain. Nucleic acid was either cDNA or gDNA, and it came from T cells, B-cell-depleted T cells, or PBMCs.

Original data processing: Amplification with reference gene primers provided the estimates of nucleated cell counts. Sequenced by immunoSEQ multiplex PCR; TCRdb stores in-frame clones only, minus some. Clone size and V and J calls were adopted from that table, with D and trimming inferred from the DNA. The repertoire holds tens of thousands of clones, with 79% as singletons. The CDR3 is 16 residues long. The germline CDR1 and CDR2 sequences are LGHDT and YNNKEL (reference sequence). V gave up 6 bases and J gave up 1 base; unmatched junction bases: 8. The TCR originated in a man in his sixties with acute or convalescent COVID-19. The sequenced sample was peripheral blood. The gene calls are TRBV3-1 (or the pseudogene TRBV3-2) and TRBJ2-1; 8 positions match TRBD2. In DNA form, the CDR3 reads TGTGCCAGCAGACGGGGGGGTAGCGGGTCCTACAATGAGCAGTTCTTC. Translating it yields CASRRGGSGSYNEQFF.